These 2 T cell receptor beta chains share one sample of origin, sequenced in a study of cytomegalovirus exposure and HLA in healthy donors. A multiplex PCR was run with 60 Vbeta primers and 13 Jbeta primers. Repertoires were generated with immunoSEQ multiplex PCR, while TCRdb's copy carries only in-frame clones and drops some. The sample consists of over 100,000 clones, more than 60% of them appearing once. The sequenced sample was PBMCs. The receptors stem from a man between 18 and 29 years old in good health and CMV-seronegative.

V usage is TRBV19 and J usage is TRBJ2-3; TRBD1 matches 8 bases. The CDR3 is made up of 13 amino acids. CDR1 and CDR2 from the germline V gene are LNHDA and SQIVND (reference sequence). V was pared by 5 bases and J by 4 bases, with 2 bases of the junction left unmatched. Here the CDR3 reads CASSVRGPDTQYF. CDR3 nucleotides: TGTGCCAGTAGTGTCAGGGGGCCAGATACGCAGTATTTT.

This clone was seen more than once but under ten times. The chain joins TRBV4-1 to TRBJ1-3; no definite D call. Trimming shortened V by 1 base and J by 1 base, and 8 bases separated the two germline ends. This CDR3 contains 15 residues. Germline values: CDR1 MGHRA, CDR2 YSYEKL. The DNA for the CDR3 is TGCGCCAGCAGCCAAGGTGACAATTCTGGAAACACCATATATTTT. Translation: CASSQGDNSGNTIYF.